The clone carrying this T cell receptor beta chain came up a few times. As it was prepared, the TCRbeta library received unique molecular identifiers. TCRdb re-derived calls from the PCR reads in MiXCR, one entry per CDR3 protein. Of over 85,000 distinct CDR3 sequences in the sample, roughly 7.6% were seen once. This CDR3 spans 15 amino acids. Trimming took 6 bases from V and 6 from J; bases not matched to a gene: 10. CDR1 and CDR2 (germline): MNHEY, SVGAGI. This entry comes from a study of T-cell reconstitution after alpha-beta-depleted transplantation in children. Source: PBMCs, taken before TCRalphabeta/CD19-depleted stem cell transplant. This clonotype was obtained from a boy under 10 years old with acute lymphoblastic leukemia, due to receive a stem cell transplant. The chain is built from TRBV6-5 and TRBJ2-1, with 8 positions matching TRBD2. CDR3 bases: TGTGCCAGCAGATACGGGGGGGGACTGAGCAATGAGCAGTTCTTC. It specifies CASRYGGGLSNEQFF.